The rows below give T cell receptor beta chains drawn from one sample of a study of tumor-infiltrating lymphocytes in primary liver carcinoma. TCRdb fed the multiplex PCR reads into MiXCR, producing one record per CDR3 protein. The sample holds 300,000 to 350,000 distinct CDR3 sequences, 50% to 60% seen once. Sequencing was performed on peripheral blood. These receptors all stem from a woman aged 25 to 45 with primary liver carcinoma and hepatitis B virus infection. CDR3s include the opening cysteine and the closing phenylalanine or tryptophan. A D gene is named only where the DNA matches it firmly. Expanded clones get a size class; other rows say once, few or many, or leave the size out.

TRBV12-3/TRBV12-4	few	TRBD2	TRBJ2-7	TGTGCCAGCAGTTTTACGGGAGGATGGGAGCAGTACTTC	CASSFTGGWEQYF
TRBV30	-	TRBD1	TRBJ1-1	TGTGCCTGGACTAGTCCGACAGGGGTGACTAAAGCTTTCTTT	CAWTSPTGVTKAFF
TRBV6-4	-	TRBD2	TRBJ2-7	TGTGCCAGTGAGACTAGCGGGCCCTGCGTGGGCTCCTACGAGCAGTACTTC	CASETSGPCVGSYEQYF
TRBV12-3/TRBV12-4	few	TRBD2	TRBJ2-1	TGTGCCAGCAGTCCGGGACTAGCGGGAGCTCTTTCCTACAATGAGCAGTTCTTC	CASSPGLAGALSYNEQFF
TRBV5-5	-	TRBD1	TRBJ2-4	TGTGTCAGCAGCTTGGGGGGACAGGGGGCCCTAAGGAACATTCAGTACTTC	CVSSLGGQGALRNIQYF
TRBV11-1	many	-	TRBJ2-6	TGTGCCAGCAGCTGGATCTCTGGGGCCAACGTCCTGACTTTC	CASSWISGANVLTF
TRBV11-2	-	-	TRBJ2-3	TGTGCCAGCAGCTCCCGACGGAGGCTCAACACAGATACGCAGTATTTT	CASSSRRRLNTDTQYF
TRBV6-5	-	-	TRBJ1-1	TGTGCCAGTAGCAACACCGTGACGGTTGAAGCTTTCTTT	CASSNTVTVEAFF
TRBV11-2	-	-	TRBJ2-2	TGTGCCAGTCTTTCCTCAGGGGAAACCGGGGAACTGTTTTTT	CASLSSGETGELFF
TRBV29-1	few	TRBD2	TRBJ2-1	TGCAGCACCCCAAGCGGGAGGTACAATGAGCAGTTCTTC	CSTPSGRYNEQFF
TRBV4-2	once	-	TRBJ2-1	TGTGCCAGCAGCCAAGGACTAACGAGCTTCTACAATGAGCAGTTCTTC	CASSQGLTSFYNEQFF
TRBV6-6	many	-	TRBJ2-7	TGTGCCACATCGGGTTTCTACGAGCAGTACTTC	CATSGFYEQYF
TRBV12-3/TRBV12-4	-	-	TRBJ2-6	TGTGCCAGCAATCCGGGACTGCGGATCGCCTCTGGGGCCAACGTCCAGACTTTC	CASNPGLRIASGANVQTF
TRBV12-3/TRBV12-4	few	-	TRBJ2-1	TGTGCCAGCACCGATCCCTATAGCGGTGATTACAATGAGCAGTTCTTC	CASTDPYSGDYNEQFF
TRBV29-1	-	TRBD2	TRBJ2-1	TGCAGCGTTGGGACTAGCTCCTACAATGAGCAGTTCTTC	CSVGTSSYNEQFF
TRBV5-5	once	-	TRBJ2-3	TGTGTCAGCAGCTTGAGGATCACAGATACGCAGTATTTT	CVSSLRITDTQYF
TRBV30	-	-	TRBJ2-1	TGTGCCTGGAGTCCCTCCTACGATGAGCAGTTCTTC	CAWSPSYDEQFF
TRBV5-4	-	TRBD2	TRBJ2-7	TGTGCCAGCAGCTTGTTTTCTCCTAGCGGAGAGCCCAACGAGCAGTACTTC	CASSLFSPSGEPNEQYF
TRBV6-2/TRBV6-3	many	-	TRBJ1-4	TGTGCCAGCAGCCCTATCGATGAAAAACTGTTTTTT	CASSPIDEKLFF
TRBV6-2/TRBV6-3	-	-	TRBJ2-6	TGTGCCAGCAGGGCTGGGGCCAACGTCCTGACTTTC	CASRAGANVLTF
TRBV11-3	-	TRBD2	TRBJ2-1	TGTGCCAGCGGTAGCGGGCTGCACGGGGATGGGCAGTTCTTC	CASGSGLHGDGQFF
TRBV4-2	many	-	TRBJ2-1	TGTGCCAGCAGCCAAGGGGGCAGTTTCAATGAGCAGTTCTTC	CASSQGGSFNEQFF
TRBV7-9	few	TRBD2	TRBJ2-1	TGTGCCAGCAGAGGGACCAGCGGGAGTTCCTACAATGAGCAGTTCTTC	CASRGTSGSSYNEQFF
TRBV11-3	-	-	TRBJ2-1	TGTGCCAGCAGCCAGAATGTGGAGGGCTACAATGAGCAGTTCTTC	CASSQNVEGYNEQFF
TRBV30	few	-	TRBJ1-1	TGTGCCTGGAGTGTACGGAGGAGGCAGGGAAACACTGAAGCTTTCTTT	CAWSVRRRQGNTEAFF
TRBV13	-	-	TRBJ2-1	TGTGCCAGCAGCCGTGCCCCCAGACAGTACAATGAGCAGTTCTTC	CASSRAPRQYNEQFF
TRBV29-1	many	TRBD1	TRBJ2-4	TGCAGCACCCGACAGGGGGGGAACATTCAGTACTTC	CSTRQGGNIQYF
TRBV6-6	-	TRBD1	TRBJ2-2	TGTGCCAGCGGTTACCCGGGACAGGATCCCGGGGAGCTGTTTTTT	CASGYPGQDPGELFF
TRBV6-6	many	-	TRBJ1-1	TGTGCCAGCAGTACCCGGTATGAAGCTTTCTTT	CASSTRYEAFF
TRBV29-1	many	-	TRBJ1-5	TGCAGCGTTGTGGACCCGGGGCACAATCAGCCCCAGCATTTT	CSVVDPGHNQPQHF
TRBV11-2	-	-	TRBJ2-7	TGTGCCAGCATCTTAGATCCCGACAGGACGTCATACGAGCAGTACTTC	CASILDPDRTSYEQYF
TRBV12-5	-	TRBD2	TRBJ2-1	TGTGCTAGTGGTTTGGCTAGAATAGCGGGAGGGCCTTGGGATGAGCAGTTCTTC	CASGLARIAGGPWDEQFF
TRBV11-3	-	-	TRBJ2-5	TGCGCCAGCAGCTTAATCAGGAAAGAGACCCAGTACTTC	CASSLIRKETQYF
TRBV29-1	-	-	TRBJ2-7	TGCAGCGTTGAAAGAGCTGAGAGGGTCGGTAATTACGAGCAGTACTTC	CSVERAERVGNYEQYF
TRBV29-1	-	-	TRBJ2-3	TGCAGCGTTGAAACGGGGGCAGATACGCAGTATTTT	CSVETGADTQYF
TRBV12-3/TRBV12-4	few	-	TRBJ1-5	TGTGCCAGCAGTACAGGTAATCAGCCCCAGCATTTT	CASSTGNQPQHF
TRBV6-2/TRBV6-3	-	TRBD1	TRBJ1-5	TGTGCAAGCGGCTTTAGCCCTTGGACAGGAAGCAATCAGCCCCAGCATTTT	CASGFSPWTGSNQPQHF
TRBV11-2	-	TRBD2	TRBJ2-7	TGTGGCAGCAGCTTACCACTAGCGGCCTACTCCTACAAGCAGTACTTC	CGSSLPLAAYSYKQYF
TRBV6-1	-	-	TRBJ2-7	TGTGCCAACAGTGAAGAGACTAGTGGGATCTACGAGCAGTACTTC	CANSEETSGIYEQYF
TRBV28	-	-	TRBJ1-2	TGTGCCAGCAGTTTCCCTGCGACTGAAAACTATGGCTACACCTTC	CASSFPATENYGYTF
TRBV4-3	-	TRBD2	TRBJ2-1	TGCGCCAGCAGCCAAGATCCGGGACTAGCGACTACGCACAATGAGGAGTTCTTC	CASSQDPGLATTHNEEFF
TRBV2	-	TRBD1	TRBJ1-6	TGTGCCAGCAGTGAAGCTTTACAGGGGCCTAATTCACCCCTCCACTTT	CASSEALQGPNSPLHF
TRBV10-2	-	TRBD2	TRBJ2-7	TGTGCCAGCAGTCCACTAGCGGGGGGCGGGGACGAGCAGTACTTC	CASSPLAGGGDEQYF
TRBV6-6	many	-	TRBJ2-5	TGTGCCAGCAGTTTAAATTTGTACTTCAGACCAGATCAAGAGACCCAGTACTTC	CASSLNLYFRPDQETQYF
TRBV6-6	-	-	TRBJ2-6	TGTGCCAGACTAGGGGAGTCGGCTGGGGCAAACGTCCTGACTTTC	CARLGESAGANVLTF
TRBV5-6	-	-	TRBJ2-7	TGTGCCAGCAGCTTGCAGGGAAGCTACGAGCAGTACTTC	CASSLQGSYEQYF
TRBV20-1	-	-	TRBJ2-1	TGCAGTGCCCCTGGAGGCGAAGGTCGGAATGAGCAGTTCTTC	CSAPGGEGRNEQFF
TRBV10-3	few	TRBD1	TRBJ1-1	TGTGCCATCAGTGAACGGACAGGGGGCCGGACTGAAGCTTTCTTT	CAISERTGGRTEAFF